The 19 T cell receptor beta chains given below trace back to one sample, sequenced in a study of cytomegalovirus exposure and HLA in healthy donors (dated by TCRdb to about 2017). Preparation of the library involved the immunoSEQ multiplex PCR assay. A mixture of 60 forward primers for TCR Vbeta segments and 13 reverse primers for TCR Jbeta segments was used in the multiplex PCR. In TCRdb, the immuneACCESS table is reduced to in-frame sequences with V and J assigned. These tables do not hold every clone; where another copy was compared, an unresolved V gene accounts for under half, and the others remain unexplained. This sample is represented by 200,000 or so clones; approximately 78% of them were singletons. 6.5% of the sample lies in the top ten. The sequenced sample consisted of PBMCs. The receptor source for this set is a woman aged 45-60 years in good health and CMV-seropositive.

J is TRBJ1-2 and V is TRBV29-1; TRBD1 matches at 8 bases. Germline V gene data show CDR1 as SQVTM and CDR2 as ANQGSEA. V dropped 6 bases and J dropped 1; count of bases not matched to a gene: 7. The length of the CDR3 is 14 residues. The DNA for the CDR3 is TGCAGCGTCGCTACAGGGGGAGGTAACTATGGCTACACCTTC. Its protein is CSVATGGGNYGYTF. Based on the CDR3 plus reference TRBV29-1 and TRBJ1-2, the full variable domain is SAVISQKPSRDICQRGTSLTIQCQVDSQVTMMFWYRQQPGQSLTLIATANQGSEATYESGFVIDKFPISRPNLTFSTLTVSNMSPEDSSIYLCSVATGGGNYGYTFGSGTRLTVV.

The chain employs TRBV18 and TRBJ1-2; D may be TRBD1 (6 bases). The length of the CDR3 is 17 residues. The V gene's germline CDR1 is KGHSH and CDR2 LQKENI. V was clipped by 0 bases and J by 0 bases, with 14 bases between them. The CDR3 sequence is CASSPPFIGGANYGYTF. CDR3 nucleotides: TGTGCCAGCTCACCACCGTTTATAGGGGGAGCTAACTATGGCTACACCTTC.

A word on this clone: At one of its ends the junction is not consistent with the germline gene, which may arise from a read error. The chain links TRBV28 to TRBJ2-6; maybe TRBD1 (5 bases). Germline V CDR1 and CDR2: MDHEN, SYDVKM. The CDR3 has 18 amino acids. CDR3 sequence reads: CASSLWSRFSSGANGLTF. CDR3 DNA sequence: TGTGCCAGCAGTTTGTGGAGCAGATTTAGCTCTGGGGCCAACGGCCTGACTTTC. The variable domain in full, with the rest retrieved from reference TRBV28 and TRBJ2-6, is DVKVTQSSRYLVKRTGEKVFLECVQDMDHENMFWYRQDPGLGLRLIYFSYDVKMKEKGDIPEGYSVSREKKERFSLILESASTNQTSMYLCASSLWSRFSSGANGLTFGAGSRLTVL.

This clone has only a few counts. The rearrangement uses TRBV11-3 and TRBJ2-1, with 9 bases identical to TRBD2. V dropped 1 base and J dropped 5; count of bases not matched to a gene: 9. The CDR3 runs 17 residues. The V gene's germline CDR1 is SGHNT and CDR2 YENEEA. The CDR3: CASSLGVERGAHNEQFF. The CDR3 bases are TGTGCCAGCAGCTTAGGCGTGGAGCGGGGGGCCCACAATGAGCAGTTCTTC.

V is TRBV10-3 and J is TRBJ1-5; D may be TRBD1 (6 bases). CDR3 size: 15 residues. Germline CDR1 reads ENHRY; CDR2 reads SYGVKD. Trimming took 5 bases from V and 2 from J, leaving 13 bases between them. CDR3 sequence reads: CAISTTGIGNQPQHF. For the CDR3, the DNA is TGTGCCATCAGTACCACAGGGATCGGCAATCAGCCCCAGCATTTT.

J is TRBJ2-1 and V is TRBV4-2; a possible D gene is TRBD2 (6 bases). The CDR3 length is 17 residues. From germline, CDR1 is LGHNA and CDR2 YNFKEQ. V gave up 3 bases and J gave up 8 bases, with 23 bases separating them. CDR3 nucleotide sequence: TGTGCCAGCAGCCACCTAAGTCTGATGGGCGGGGTAGATGAGCAGTTCTTC. The encoded protein is CASSHLSLMGGVDEQFF.

This chain joins TRBV5-4 and TRBJ2-3; 13 nucleotides match TRBD2. The CDR3 has 17 amino acids. Germline V gene lookup returns CDR1 SGHNT and CDR2 YYREEE (reference sequence). V was pared by 4 bases and J by 0 bases, with 5 bases of the junction left unmatched. CDR3 coding DNA: TGTGCCAGCAGCCCCGGACTAGCGGGAGTAAGCACAGATACGCAGTATTTT. This encodes CASSPGLAGVSTDTQYF.

The V gene is TRBV6-5, the J gene TRBJ1-1; 7 positions agree with TRBD1. Germline V gene sequence: CDR1 MNHEY, CDR2 SVGAGI. The length of the CDR3 is 15 residues. J gave up 1 base and V 6 bases, and 8 bases lay outside the gene matches. This chain's CDR3 is CASRLSDRENTEAFF. The CDR3, as DNA: TGTGCCAGCAGATTATCCGACAGGGAGAACACTGAAGCTTTCTTT.

The chain carries TRBV5-1 and TRBJ2-7; TRBD2 matches 12 bases. Per germline, CDR1 SGHRS and CDR2 YFSETQ. The V segment lost 3 bases and the J segment 2 bases; nucleotides outside the gene matches: 3. The CDR3 is made up of 15 amino acids. DNA for the CDR3: TGCGCCAGCAGCTCACCTAGCGGGAGGGCCTACGAGCAGTACTTC. Amino acids: CASSSPSGRAYEQYF.

The V call is TRBV4-1, the J call TRBJ2-1; TRBD1 matches at 10 bases. CDR1 MGHRA and CDR2 YSYEKL come from the germline V gene. This CDR3 contains 15 residues. Unmatched junction bases numbered 0, after V lost 3 bases and J lost 1 base. This CDR3 reads CASSQDRGSYNEQFF. The CDR3 bases are TGCGCCAGCAGCCAGGACAGGGGGTCCTACAATGAGCAGTTCTTC.

The chain carries TRBV9 and TRBJ2-1; TRBD2 might be the D (6 bases). CDR3 length: 13 residues. Per germline, CDR1 SGDLS and CDR2 YYNGEE. V lost 0 bases, J lost 10 bases, and 11 bases lay in between. CDR3 DNA: TGTGCCAGCAGCGTAGGTTGGGGGGAGGAGCAGTTCTTC. Translating it yields CASSVGWGEEQFF.

This clone appeared once. V is TRBV10-2 and J is TRBJ1-6; a possible D gene is TRBD1 (5 bases). Trimming took off 2 bases at V and 9 bases at J, with 17 bases between the two ends. The CDR3 is made up of 16 amino acids. Germline CDR1 is WSHSY and CDR2 is SAAADI. Here the CDR3 reads CASSETRSKRGSPLHF. The CDR3, as DNA: TGCGCCAGCAGTGAGACCCGGTCCAAAAGGGGTTCACCCCTCCACTTT.

The rearrangement joins TRBV7-2 to TRBJ1-1, with D maybe TRBD1 (6 bases). This CDR3 contains 14 residues. V was shortened by 5 bases and J by 9 bases, with 19 bases between the two germline ends. Per germline, CDR1 SGHTA and CDR2 FQGNSA. DNA for the CDR3: TGTGCCAGCAGCCAACAACAGGGCGACGGAAAAGCTTTCTTT. Translating it yields CASSQQQGDGKAFF.

The rearrangement uses TRBV9 and TRBJ2-3; D uncertain. Germline CDR1 and CDR2: SGDLS and YYNGEE. The CDR3 length is 15 residues. V was cut by 0 bases and J by 1 base, with 9 bases left in between. The CDR3 region has the DNA TGTGCCAGCAGCGTAGCACAGTCCGGCACAGATACGCAGTATTTT. As protein: CASSVAQSGTDTQYF.

V gene TRBV4-2 combines with J gene TRBJ2-7, with D possibly matching TRBD2 (5 bases). V was clipped by 0 bases and J by 6 bases, with 6 bases between them. In germline, CDR1 is LGHNA, CDR2 YNFKEQ. The CDR3 runs 12 residues. In DNA form, the CDR3 reads TGTGCCAGCAGCCAAGATGAGGGCGAGCAGTACTTC. It is translated as CASSQDEGEQYF.

J is TRBJ2-5 and V is TRBV18, with TRBD1 matching 7 bases. J was trimmed by 0 bases and V by 6 bases; bases with no gene match: 1. Germline V CDR1 and CDR2: KGHSH, LQKENI. The CDR3 runs to 13 residues. This CDR3 is CASSGTDQETQYF. In DNA, the CDR3 is TGTGCCAGCTCCGGGACAGACCAAGAGACCCAGTACTTC.

The rearrangement uses TRBV10-2 and TRBJ2-5; D not resolved. The germline gives CDR1 WSHSY, CDR2 SAAADI. The CDR3 covers 14 residues. V was clipped by 0 bases and J by 5 bases, with 10 bases between them. Here the CDR3 reads CASSESGGMETQYF. CDR3 nucleotide sequence: TGCGCCAGCAGTGAGTCTGGCGGAATGGAGACCCAGTACTTC.

V usage is TRBV28 and J usage is TRBJ2-7; possible D gene TRBD1, 6 bases. From germline, CDR1 is MDHEN and CDR2 SYDVKM. Trimming stripped 2 bases from V and 2 bases from J, with 13 bases between. The CDR3 runs to 15 residues. In nucleotides, the CDR3 is TGTGCCAGCAGTTTAGGCGTATACAGGGCCTACGAGCAGTACTTC. This gives the protein CASSLGVYRAYEQYF.

This clone appeared a single time. The V and J genes are TRBV7-9 and TRBJ1-6, with D uncertain. From germline, CDR1 is SEHNR and CDR2 FQNEAQ (reference sequence). The V and J ends lost 1 base and 5 bases respectively, with 6 bases between them. This CDR3 is 14 amino acids long. This CDR3 reads CASSLETNNSPLHF. CDR3 nucleotides: TGTGCCAGCAGCTTAGAAACTAATAATTCACCCCTCCACTTT.